This TCR beta chain was captured by sequencing in a study of vaccination effects on CD4 cells after COVID-19. Study-wide background: Wells each received two million PBMC, cultured with around 9.3 IU/ml IL-2 and about 9.3 ug/ml peptides. Broader study findings: The study had few convalescent patients and no early post-infection timepoints. The study found marked clonal contraction of infection- and vaccine-induced clones late after vaccination.

Isolating CD4+ T cells followed more than 9 days of culture. Two-dose vaccination with either BNT162b2 or mRNA-1273 was given to the participants. Half-medium replacement with IL-2 medium occurred on days 3 and 7. Libraries were prepared by immunoSEQ multiplex PCR; TCRdb keeps only in-frame clonotypes and omits some of them. This table holds about 71,000 clones, 70% to 85% found once. V lost 5 bases to trimming and J lost 7 bases, with 20 bases between them. CDR3 length: 15 residues. Germline V gene data show CDR1 as LGHNA and CDR2 as YNFKEQ. As regards this clone: The antigen remains unidentified.

Sample: CD4+ T cells from PBMCs cultured without peptide, taken after COVID-19 vaccination. The V call is TRBV4-2, the J call TRBJ1-2; possible D gene TRBD1, 6 bases. This TCR was sampled from a human donor who received a COVID-19 vaccine. The CDR3 loop is CASSWIDRNPGGYTF. The DNA of the CDR3 is TGTGCCAGCAGCTGGATTGACAGGAACCCCGGTGGCTACACCTTC.